This T cell receptor beta chain derives from a study of cytomegalovirus exposure and HLA in healthy donors. Study overall: In a previous analysis, 110 million or so unique TCR beta sequences were found from 170 million or so T cells.

Study findings and constraints: Under in vitro conditions, a few CMV-associated chains were confirmed as specific for CMV antigens.

This clone has just one count. No antigen is known for it. This PCR relied on a set of 60 Vbeta primers and 13 Jbeta primers. This table comes from immunoSEQ multiplex PCR, and its TCRdb copy is limited to in-frame clones, with some not included. The sample consists of about 88,000 clones, 80% to 90% of them appearing once. This CDR3 is built from 18 residues. V lost 0 bases, J lost 3 bases, and 6 bases stayed unmatched. Germline CDR1 and CDR2: SGHRS and YFSETQ. The sequence came from a man younger than 35 in good health and CMV-seronegative. The sample consisted of PBMCs. The V call is TRBV5-1, the J call TRBJ2-7, with 16 bases matching TRBD2. This CDR3 is CASSLARGLAGGVYEQYF. CDR3 coding DNA: TGCGCCAGCAGCTTGGCCCGGGGACTAGCGGGAGGGGTCTACGAGCAGTACTTC.